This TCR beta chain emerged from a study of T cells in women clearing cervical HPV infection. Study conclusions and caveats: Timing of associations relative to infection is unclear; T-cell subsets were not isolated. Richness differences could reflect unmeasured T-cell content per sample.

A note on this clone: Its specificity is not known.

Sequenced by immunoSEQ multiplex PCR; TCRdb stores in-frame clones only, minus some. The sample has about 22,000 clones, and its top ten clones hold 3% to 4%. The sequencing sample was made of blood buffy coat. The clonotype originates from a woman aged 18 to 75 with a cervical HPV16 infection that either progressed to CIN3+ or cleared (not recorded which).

CDR3 sequence reads: CSAVERENIQYF. CDR3 bases read: TGCAGTGCCGTTGAGCGAGAAAACATT. The chain uses TRBV20-1 and TRBJ2-4; D is uncertain. From the germline J gene comes the end of the CDR3, since the read stops 3 residues before it. The V end was cut by 6 bases, the J end by 5 bases, with 11 bases between. CDR3 length: 12 amino acids. In germline, CDR1 is DFQATT, CDR2 SNEGSKA (reference sequence).